These 7 T cell receptor beta chains were all obtained from the same sample, sequenced in a study of blood T cell repertoires in COVID-19. Clones were read by immunoSEQ multiplex PCR, and TCRdb kept only the in-frame ones, dropping some. The table shows some 180,000 clones, with roughly 73% occurring only once. Specimen: peripheral blood. The receptors were sampled from a woman of 80 years or more with active or convalescent COVID-19.

The chain couples TRBV7-2 to TRBJ2-2, with D possibly TRBD2 on 6 matching bases. The CDR3 is 14 residues long. Trimming removed 3 bases at V and 4 bases at J, with 9 bases between. The V gene's germline CDR1 is SGHTA and CDR2 FQGNSA. The DNA for the CDR3 is TGTGCCAGCAGCTTCAGGGAGGTCACCGGGGAGCTGTTTTTT. It translates to CASSFREVTGELFF.

The V call is TRBV5-8, the J call TRBJ1-5, with a weak D call TRBD1 (5 bases). Looked up from germline, CDR1 is SGHTS and CDR2 is YDEGEE. The CDR3 is 16 amino acids. Trimming took off 6 bases at V and 7 bases at J, with 23 bases between the two ends. CDR3 protein: CASTPGDGTEGQPQHF. In DNA, the CDR3 is TGTGCCAGCACCCCGGGGGACGGCACAGAAGGCCAGCCCCAGCATTTT. The full variable domain, with the rest looked up from reference TRBV5-8 and TRBJ1-5, is EAGVTQSPTHLIKTRGQQATLRCSPISGHTSVYWYQQALGLGLQFLLWYDEGEERNRGNFPPRFSGRQFPNYSSELNVNALELEDSALYLCASTPGDGTEGQPQHFGDGTRLSIL.

The rearrangement links TRBV27 to TRBJ2-7; 7 positions match TRBD2. The germline gives CDR1 MNHEY, CDR2 SMNVEV (reference sequence). V dropped 4 bases and J dropped 2; count of bases not matched to a gene: 5. This CDR3 is built from 14 residues. Here the CDR3 reads CASSWGGIPYEQYF. CDR3 coding DNA: TGTGCCAGCAGTTGGGGGGGGATCCCCTACGAGCAGTACTTC.

The gene calls are TRBV24-1 and TRBJ2-2; weak D call: TRBD2 (6 bases). CDR1 KGHDR and CDR2 SFDVKD come from the germline V gene. The CDR3 covers 16 residues. V was trimmed by 5 bases and J by 0 bases, leaving 12 bases between them. The CDR3 loop is CATSVSGRTNTGELFF. DNA for the CDR3: TGTGCCACCAGTGTGAGCGGGCGAACGAACACCGGGGAGCTGTTTTTT.

This chain uses TRBV7-2 with TRBJ1-6; 8 bases agree with TRBD1. CDR1 and CDR2 (germline): SGHTA, FQGNSA. The junction had 8 bases not matched to a gene; V was cut back by 5 bases and J by 8 bases. The CDR3 runs to 15 residues. The chain's CDR3 is CASSLNQGADSPLHF. CDR3 DNA sequence: TGTGCCAGCAGCCTGAACCAGGGGGCTGATTCACCCCTCCACTTT.

The rearrangement uses TRBV6-5 and TRBJ1-2; D might be TRBD1 (6 bases). In germline, CDR1 is MNHEY, CDR2 SVGAGI. V gave up 7 bases and J gave up 3 bases, with 12 bases separating them. The length of the CDR3 is 13 residues. CDR3 residues: CASKQGFDYGYTF. The CDR3 bases are TGTGCCAGCAAACAGGGATTTGACTATGGCTACACCTTC.

The chain is built from TRBV3-1 (or the pseudogene TRBV3-2) and TRBJ1-2, with 9 bases fitting TRBD1. V lost 1 base, J lost 4 bases, and 16 bases stayed unmatched. CDR3 length: 19 residues. Germline CDR1 is LGHDT and CDR2 is YNNKEL (reference sequence). The CDR3 coding sequence is TGTGCCAGCAGCCAAGTTATCATGGGTCCGGGACAGGGCTTCTATGGCTACACCTTC. It encodes CASSQVIMGPGQGFYGYTF.